What follows are 25 T cell receptor beta chains derived from one specimen sequenced in a study of vaccination and CD4 T cells after COVID-19 (dated by TCRdb to 2021 to 2024). Library prep was done by PCR. Sequenced using an Illumina iSeq 100. At the Johns Hopkins FTIC core, DNA from the cultured CD4+ T cells underwent TCR sequencing with the Oncomine TCR Beta short-read assay. TCRdb applied fastp at Q25 and MiXCR to the public reads, then kept only in-frame beta chains. Entries that share a CDR3 protein sequence are merged under the most common genes and DNA. A total of around 17,000 distinct CDR3 sequences appear in this sample, around 45% of them only once. The top ten hold 4.5% to 5.5% of the sample. For these TCRs, the target antigens are not known. This specimen's treatment or condition label, per the study, means: approximately 10-day PBMC culture with coronavirus spike peptide pools or control peptides (ViraFEST assay).

The specimen comprised CD4+ T cells from blood, cultured in vitro, sampled before SARS-CoV-2 vaccination. Receptors were obtained from a human donor who had recovered from COVID-19.

The gene calls are TRBV4-2 and TRBJ1-2; TRBD1 agrees at 7 bases. V dropped 0 bases and J dropped 8; count of bases not matched to a gene: 12. The CDR3 contains 16 residues. Germline loops: CDR1 LGHNA, CDR2 YNFKEQ. CDR3 DNA sequence: TGTGCCAGCAGCCAAGATGGAGGGGGCGCGGGGTCGGGCTACACCTTC. Translating gives CASSQDGGGAGSGYTF.

The V and J genes are TRBV9 and TRBJ2-5; D may be TRBD1 or TRBD2 (6 bases each). V dropped 2 bases and J dropped 5 bases, with 13 bases sitting between them. The CDR3 loop spans 14 amino acids. CDR1 SGDLS and CDR2 YYNGEE come from the germline V gene. CDR3 nucleotides: TGTGCCAGCAGCGTCCTCACAGGGAGGGAGACCCAGTACTTC. Translating gives CASSVLTGRETQYF.

This clonotype was seen a handful of times. This chain connects TRBV20-1 to TRBJ2-5, with D perhaps TRBD1 (5 bases). CDR1 is DFQATT, CDR2 SNEGSKA, per germline (reference sequence). CDR3 length: 13 residues. The V end was cut by 4 bases, the J end by 4 bases, with 13 bases between. CDR3 region: CSANKGIAETQYF. The CDR3 DNA sequence: TGCAGTGCTAATAAGGGGATCGCAGAGACCCAGTACTTC.

This clonotype showed up just a few times. The chain recombines TRBV6-1 with TRBJ2-5, with 15 bases matching TRBD2. Germline CDR1 MNHNS, CDR2 SASEGT. The CDR3 runs to 20 residues. Trimming removed 5 bases from V and 2 bases from J; junction bases left unmatched: 15. The CDR3: CASSPGGVYGLAGGQETQYF. The CDR3 DNA reads as TGTGCCAGCAGTCCGGGGGGAGTCTACGGACTAGCGGGGGGGCAAGAGACCCAGTACTTC.

This clonotype was counted only a few times. This rearrangement joins TRBV5-4 to TRBJ2-5; TRBD2 matches 8 bases. In germline, CDR1 is SGHNT, CDR2 YYREEE (reference sequence). The CDR3 has 18 residues. The V segment lost 3 bases and the J segment 2 bases; nucleotides outside the gene matches: 15. CDR3 sequence reads: CASSWGGASGSRQETQYF. DNA of the CDR3: TGTGCCAGCAGCTGGGGGGGCGCGAGCGGGAGTCGGCAAGAGACCCAGTACTTC.

To note about this clonotype: The germline gene is not matched at one end of the junction; a read error may be the cause. This chain uses TRBV5-3 with TRBJ1-2; TRBD1 is a possible D gene (6 bases). TRBV5-3 is an ORF for which the function is uncertain. The CDR3 sequence is 16 residues long. In DNA, the CDR3 is TGTGCCAGCAGCTTGGTCGGGACATCCGGGGAAGGGGGCTACACCTTC. Its protein product is CASSLVGTSGEGGYTF.

This clonotype was recorded a few times. This rearrangement joins TRBV2 to TRBJ1-5; 8 bases are a match to TRBD1. Germline CDR1 reads SNHLY; CDR2 reads FYNNEI. The CDR3 sequence is 16 residues long. Trimming took 2 bases from V and 7 from J; bases not matched to a gene: 10. The CDR3 loop reads CASSEKPPDRGQPQHF. The CDR3 DNA sequence: TGTGCCAGCAGTGAAAAACCCCCAGACAGGGGACAGCCCCAGCATTTT.

This clonotype was found a few times. The chain uses TRBV7-2 and TRBJ2-7; the D gene is possibly TRBD2 (6 bases). The CDR3 sequence is 15 residues long. CDR1 SGHTA and CDR2 FQGNSA come from the germline V gene. Trimming shortened V by 2 bases and J by 6 bases, and 17 bases separated the two germline ends. The CDR3 nucleotides are TGTGCCAGCAGCTTACAAGCGGCAGGGACTGGCGAGCAGTACTTC. It encodes CASSLQAAGTGEQYF.

This clonotype was seen more than once but under ten times. The J gene is TRBJ1-1, the V gene TRBV6-1; 7 bases are a match to TRBD1. The junction had 8 bases not matched to a gene; V was cut back by 6 bases and J by 7 bases. The V gene's germline CDR1 is MNHNS and CDR2 SASEGT. The CDR3 contains 13 residues. The CDR3: CASRESGQNEAFF. CDR3 bases: TGTGCCAGCAGGGAGTCGGGACAGAATGAAGCTTTCTTT.

This chain links TRBV19 with TRBJ2-1, with 11 nucleotides matching TRBD2. The CDR3 has 17 amino acids. Germline CDR1 LNHDA, CDR2 SQIVND (reference sequence). Trimming removed 7 bases from V and 0 bases from J; junction bases left unmatched: 8. CDR3 protein: CASMGTSGLISYNEQFF. The CDR3 nucleotides read TGTGCCAGTATGGGGACTAGCGGATTAATCTCCTACAATGAGCAGTTCTTC.

V gene TRBV4-1 combines with J gene TRBJ2-1; D unresolved. CDR1 and CDR2 (germline): MGHRA, YSYEKL. The germline V and J ends were trimmed by 0 bases and 7 bases, with 4 bases remaining between them. The CDR3 is 12 residues long. CDR3 in DNA: TGCGCCAGCAGCCAAGATATGAATGAGCAGTTCTTC. This translates into CASSQDMNEQFF.

This chain connects TRBV6-2 or TRBV6-3 to TRBJ2-2; no firm D call. V lost 1 base, J lost 3 bases, and 15 bases lay in between. The CDR3 is 17 amino acids. Germline CDR1 and CDR2: MNHEY and SVGEGT. DNA for the CDR3: TGTGCCAGCAGTTACTTTACGAGTAGGGTGGACACCGGGGAGCTGTTTTTT. Translating it yields CASSYFTSRVDTGELFF.

This clonotype was seen a few times. V and J are TRBV19 and TRBJ1-1; a weak D match, TRBD1 (5 bases). CDR1 and CDR2 from the germline V gene are LNHDA and SQIVND (reference sequence). The CDR3 spans 13 residues. The V end was cut by 5 bases, the J end by 5 bases, with 12 bases between. The CDR3 bases are TGTGCCAGTAGTGTGGGAGGGGTAACTGAAGCTTTCTTT. Amino acid sequence: CASSVGGVTEAFF.

This clonotype was recorded a few times. The chain couples TRBV21-1 to TRBJ2-7; whether TRBD2, the table's D call, matches the DNA was not checked. TRBV21-1 is a recognized pseudogene. This CDR3 region has 16 residues. The CDR3 reads CASSASPGTSAYEQYF. The DNA for the CDR3 is TGTGCCAGCAGCGCGAGTCCCGGGACTAGCGCCTACGAGCAGTACTTC.

Of note for this clonotype: One end of the junction fails to match germline, which may point to a read error. The chain couples TRBV30 to TRBJ2-7; 12 bases agree with TRBD2. Germline CDR1 GTSNPN, CDR2 SVGIG (reference sequence). The CDR3 has 16 residues. Here the CDR3 reads CAWTSGGASGGYERYF. CDR3 nucleotides: TGTGCCTGGACTAGCGGGGGGGCCAGTGGAGGCTACGAGCGGTACTTC.

The V and J genes are TRBV6-5 and TRBJ2-1; D gene ambiguous. CDR1 is MNHEY and CDR2 is SVGAGI in the germline V gene. V was shortened by 0 bases and J by 10 bases, with 10 bases between the two germline ends. The CDR3 extends over 13 amino acids. As DNA, the CDR3 is TGTGCCAGCAGTTACTCGATTGTCGGAGAGCAGTTCTTC. Translation: CASSYSIVGEQFF.

This clonotype was picked up a small number of times. J is TRBJ1-5 and V is TRBV20-1; D is ambiguous. Germline CDR1 reads DFQATT; CDR2 reads SNEGSKA (reference sequence). CDR3 length: 13 residues. V was trimmed by 6 bases and J by 1 base, leaving 10 bases between them. The CDR3 sequence: CSATGLSNQPQHF. The CDR3 DNA follows: TGCAGTGCCACGGGGTTGAGCAATCAGCCCCAGCATTTT.

This clonotype was seen a single time. The chain is built from TRBV10-3 and TRBJ2-1; TRBD1 agrees at 7 bases. The germline CDR1 and CDR2 sequences are ENHRY and SYGVKD. With V trimmed by 2 bases and J by 5 bases, 9 bases remained unmatched. CDR3 length equals 16 residues. The CDR3 region is CAISEPSGGLDNEQFF. The CDR3, as DNA: TGTGCCATCAGTGAGCCTTCAGGGGGTCTTGACAATGAGCAGTTCTTC.

A few counts support this clonotype. This chain connects TRBV20-1 to TRBJ1-2; D gene ambiguous. The CDR3 runs 12 residues. The germline V gene encodes CDR1 DFQATT and CDR2 SNEGSKA (reference sequence). V shed 3 bases and J shed 1 base, with 6 bases lying between them. The CDR3 reads CSARTVNYGYTF. As DNA, the CDR3 is TGCAGTGCTAGGACGGTTAACTATGGCTACACCTTC.

In its sample, this clonotype was seen a few times. The chain is built from TRBV28 and TRBJ1-5; 9 bases map to TRBD1. The V gene end was trimmed by 6 bases and the J gene end by 11 bases; junction bases not matched to a gene: 11. The CDR3 covers 14 residues. Germline V CDR1 and CDR2: MDHEN, SYDVKM. The CDR3 DNA follows: TGTGCCAGCAGGTTAGGGACAGGGTCGGCGTCCCAGCATTTT. It specifies CASRLGTGSASQHF.

The gene calls are TRBV10-2 and TRBJ2-7; no reliable D call. This CDR3 has 16 residues. Germline V gives CDR1 WSHSY, CDR2 SAAADI. V lost 0 bases and J lost 2, with 14 bases in between. CDR3 in DNA: TGCGCCAGCAGTGAGTCGATGGGCGGTACCCCCTACGAGCAGTACTTC. This codes for CASSESMGGTPYEQYF.

By its share, this clonotype is medium-sized. The chain recombines TRBV27 with TRBJ1-6, with 7 bases that match TRBD1. Trimming cost V 0 bases and J 6 bases; bases outside gene matches: 5. The CDR3 totals 16 residues. Per the germline V gene, CDR1 is MNHEY and CDR2 is SMNVEV (reference sequence). The CDR3: CASSLSGTAPNSPLHF. The CDR3 DNA sequence: TGTGCCAGCAGTTTATCAGGGACAGCACCTAATTCACCCCTCCACTTT.

This clonotype was seen a handful of times. The gene calls are TRBV7-9 and TRBJ2-3; possibly TRBD2 for D (6 bases). This CDR3 contains 16 residues. In germline, CDR1 is SEHNR, CDR2 FQNEAQ (reference sequence). The V end was cut by 4 bases, the J end by 1 base, with 15 bases between. CDR3 DNA: TGTGCCAGCAGCTGGTTCGGCGGGGCGGGCACAGATACGCAGTATTTT. It encodes CASSWFGGAGTDTQYF.

In this sample, this clonotype turned up a few times. The rearrangement links TRBV7-6 to TRBJ2-2, with D possibly TRBD1 on 6 matching bases. Germline CDR1 reads SGHVS; CDR2 reads FNYEAQ. This CDR3 region has 15 residues. V shed 2 bases and J shed 6 bases, with 13 bases lying between them. CDR3 DNA: TGTGCCAGCAGCTTAATGTCAGAGGGGGCCGGGGAGCTGTTTTTT. Translation: CASSLMSEGAGELFF.

V gene TRBV5-1 combines with J gene TRBJ1-2; a possible D gene is TRBD1 (5 bases). CDR1 is SGHRS, CDR2 YFSETQ, per germline. The CDR3 runs 13 residues. V shed 2 bases and J shed 6 bases, with 11 bases lying between them. CDR3 amino acids: CASSFSGTDGYTF. The DNA for the CDR3 is TGCGCCAGCAGCTTCTCCGGGACGGATGGCTACACCTTC.